These 28 T cell receptor beta chains originate from one sample sequenced in a study of response to subunit inactivated influenza vaccine. A single record per CDR3 protein comes from TCRdb applying MiXCR to the RT-PCR reads. Of 250,000 to 350,000 distinct CDR3 sequences listed, about 20% are singletons. The sequenced sample was PBMCs from blood, obtained about 20 months after vaccination. These receptors all stem from a man between 50 and 70 years old who received an inactivated influenza vaccine.

The genes are TRBV5-1 and TRBJ2-7; perhaps TRBD2 as D (5 bases). From germline, CDR1 is SGHRS and CDR2 YFSETQ. V was shortened by 0 bases and J by 6 bases, with 16 bases between the two germline ends. CDR3 length: 15 amino acids. The CDR3 DNA sequence: TGCGCCAGCAGCTTGGACGGTAGCGTAAGGGTCGAGCAGTACTTC. It codes for CASSLDGSVRVEQYF.

This clonotype showed up just a few times. V usage is TRBV7-8 and J usage is TRBJ2-3; 7 bases match TRBD1. Germline V CDR1 and CDR2: SGHVS, FQNEAQ. The CDR3 length is 15 residues. V shed 7 bases, J shed 1 base, and the junction held 8 bases outside the gene matches. This CDR3 reads CASKAGGMGTDTQYF. The CDR3 region has the DNA TGTGCCAGCAAAGCAGGGGGAATGGGCACAGATACGCAGTATTTT.

The gene calls are TRBV9 and TRBJ2-7, with 8 bases that match TRBD1. Germline values: CDR1 SGDLS, CDR2 YYNGEE. This CDR3 has 17 amino acids. J gave up 1 base and V 4 bases, and 13 bases lay outside the gene matches. Here the CDR3 DNA reads TGTGCCAGCAGCCGAGGGGTTCAAGGACAGGGTTCCTACGAGCAGTACTTC. Protein product: CASSRGVQGQGSYEQYF.

The chain is built from TRBV19 and TRBJ1-5, with D unclear. Germline V gene lookup returns CDR1 LNHDA and CDR2 SQIVND (reference sequence). This CDR3 is built from 15 residues. V gave up 2 bases and J gave up 0 bases, with 8 bases separating them. CDR3 residues: CASSITSNSNQPQHF. Here the CDR3 DNA reads TGTGCCAGTAGTATAACTAGTAATAGCAATCAGCCCCAGCATTTT.

The CDR3 reads CASTVGDFREQFF. In DNA, the CDR3 is TGTGCCAGCACGGTGGGGGATTTCCGTGAGCAGTTCTTC. V and J are TRBV2 and TRBJ2-1; either TRBD1 or TRBD2 may fit D (5 bases each). V was clipped by 7 bases and J by 9 bases, with 16 bases between them. Germline-derived CDR1 and CDR2 are SNHLY and FYNNEI. The CDR3 extends over 13 amino acids.

This clonotype was observed a few times. One junction end does not reproduce the germline sequence, and a read error may be involved. The V gene is TRBV7-2, the J gene TRBJ2-1, with 14 bases identical to TRBD2. The CDR3 has 15 residues. CDR1 and CDR2 (germline): SGHTA, FQGNSA. CDR3 bases: TGTGCCAGCAGTTTAGGAGGACTAGCGGGAGGTGAGCAGTTCTTC. Protein sequence: CASSLGGLAGGEQFF.

This chain uses TRBV12-3 or TRBV12-4 with TRBJ1-5; D is ambiguous. V was trimmed by 3 bases and J by 2 bases, leaving 14 bases between them. The CDR3 is 16 amino acids. CDR3 amino acids: CASSLRPGHGNQPQHF. CDR3 coding DNA: TGTGCCAGCAGTTTGAGACCGGGTCATGGCAATCAGCCCCAGCATTTT.

This clonotype was seen repeatedly, ten times or more. The gene calls are TRBV28 and TRBJ1-1, with 8 bases aligning to TRBD1. The germline V gene has CDR1 MDHEN and CDR2 SYDVKM. V lost 8 bases and J lost 4; bases outside the gene matches: 9. The CDR3 spans 14 residues. The CDR3 region is CASRPGGGGTEAFF. In DNA, the CDR3 is TGTGCCAGCCGACCAGGGGGCGGGGGCACTGAAGCTTTCTTT.

There are a few counts of this clonotype. The gene calls are TRBV6-1 and TRBJ1-5; TRBD1 matches at 7 bases. The CDR3 extends over 14 amino acids. V was pared by 6 bases and J by 3 bases, with 5 bases of the junction left unmatched. Germline CDR1 and CDR2: MNHNS and SASEGT. The chain's CDR3 is CASSSGQVNQPQHF. CDR3 bases: TGTGCCAGCAGCTCCGGACAGGTCAATCAGCCCCAGCATTTT.

The rearrangement links TRBV6-5 to TRBJ1-2, with a weak D call TRBD1 (5 bases). CDR3 length: 14 residues. V dropped 3 bases and J dropped 5 bases, with 13 bases sitting between them. Per the germline V gene, CDR1 is MNHEY and CDR2 is SVGAGI. This CDR3 reads CASSYSGTAYGYTF. CDR3 in DNA: TGTGCCAGCAGTTATTCCGGGACGGCTTATGGCTACACCTTC.

In its sample, this clonotype was seen a few times. This chain uses TRBV20-1 with TRBJ1-3, with 8 nucleotides matching TRBD1. CDR3 length: 15 amino acids. The germline gives CDR1 DFQATT, CDR2 SNEGSKA (reference sequence). V lost 5 bases and J lost 0; bases outside the gene matches: 6. The CDR3 sequence is CSAANTGGSGNTIYF. CDR3 coding DNA: TGCAGTGCTGCTAATACAGGGGGCTCTGGAAACACCATATATTTT.

The rearrangement links TRBV27 to TRBJ2-3; D perhaps matches TRBD1 (5 bases). This CDR3 comprises 15 residues. Germline CDR1 is MNHEY and CDR2 is SMNVEV (reference sequence). The V end was cut by 4 bases, the J end by 2 bases, with 13 bases between. This CDR3 reads CASSSEGAATDTQYF. CDR3 sequence (DNA): TGTGCCAGCAGTTCAGAAGGGGCCGCCACAGATACGCAGTATTTT.

This chain links TRBV6-1 with TRBJ2-1; D is perhaps TRBD1 (6 bases). CDR1 and CDR2 (germline): MNHNS, SASEGT. The CDR3 contains 15 residues. V was trimmed by 4 bases and J by 0 bases, leaving 10 bases between them. CDR3 in DNA: TGTGCCAGCAGTGCTCAGGGGAGCTCCTACAATGAGCAGTTCTTC. This sequence encodes CASSAQGSSYNEQFF.

This clonotype was observed a few times. The gene calls are TRBV7-9 and TRBJ2-2; no definite D call. The CDR3 covers 17 residues. Trimming cost V 8 bases and J 3 bases, with 22 bases left between them. Germline lookup yields CDR1 SEHNR and CDR2 FQNEAQ (reference sequence). The DNA for the CDR3 is TGTGCCAGCCCTCCCCCCCGACTTGACGCGGACACCGGGGAGCTGTTTTTT. Translating gives CASPPPRLDADTGELFF.

This chain links TRBV3-1 with TRBJ2-7; 13 bases agree with TRBD2. The CDR3 consists of 16 residues. The germline V gene encodes CDR1 LGHDT and CDR2 YNNKEL (reference sequence). V was clipped by 4 bases and J by 1 base; unmatched bases: 4. The CDR3 DNA is TGTGCCAGCAGCCCGGGACTAGCGGGAACATCCTACGAGCAGTACTTC. Amino acids: CASSPGLAGTSYEQYF.

This clonotype was recorded at least ten times. One end of the junction does not line up with germline, which may come from a read error. The chain combines TRBV5-1 with TRBJ2-7; no reliable D call. This CDR3 is 11 amino acids long. CDR1 is SGHRS, CDR2 YFSETQ, per germline. This chain's CDR3 is CASSLDYEQYF. For the CDR3, the DNA is TGTGCCAGCAGCTTAGATTACGAGCAGTACTTC.

This clonotype has only a few counts. CDR3 nucleotide sequence: TGTGCCAGCAGCCCCCTAACAGGGAGCTATGGCTACACCTTC. Translation gives CASSPLTGSYGYTF. The chain links TRBV12-3 or TRBV12-4 to TRBJ1-2; D perhaps matches TRBD1 (6 bases). This CDR3 comprises 14 residues. Trimming took off 6 bases at V and 4 bases at J, with 15 bases between the two ends.

This clonotype was recorded at least ten times. This chain connects TRBV4-1 to TRBJ1-5; D is undetermined. The CDR3 runs to 14 residues. Between the trimmed V and J ends, which lost 2 bases and 4 bases, there was a span of 9 bases. Germline CDR1 reads MGHRA; CDR2 reads YSYEKL. CDR3 coding DNA: TGCGCCAGCAGCCAATCCGGGAGGAATCAGCCCCAGCATTTT. Its translation is CASSQSGRNQPQHF.

This clonotype was seen a few times. The chain has TRBV10-3 and TRBJ1-2, with 7 positions matching TRBD1. V gave up 1 base and J gave up 3 bases; unmatched junction bases: 5. CDR3 length: 15 residues. Germline CDR1 is ENHRY and CDR2 is SYGVKD. CDR3 sequence reads: CAISEWDSRDYGYTF. Here the CDR3 DNA reads TGTGCCATCAGTGAGTGGGACAGCCGAGACTATGGCTACACCTTC.

This clonotype has a handful of counts. The chain has TRBV7-9 and TRBJ1-1; D is uncertain. Per germline, CDR1 SEHNR and CDR2 FQNEAQ (reference sequence). CDR3 size: 13 residues. V was clipped by 3 bases and J by 8 bases, with 13 bases between them. This CDR3 reads CASSLVQKQEAFF. CDR3 DNA: TGTGCCAGCAGCTTGGTTCAGAAGCAGGAAGCTTTCTTT.

This clonotype was seen a handful of times. This rearrangement joins TRBV12-3 or TRBV12-4 to TRBJ2-3; 11 bases are shared with TRBD2. The V segment lost 6 bases and the J segment 0 bases; nucleotides outside the gene matches: 8. The CDR3 is 17 residues long. CDR3 residues: CASRLLAGAPSTDTQYF. The CDR3 DNA reads TGTGCCAGCAGACTACTAGCGGGAGCCCCTAGCACAGATACGCAGTATTTT.

This clonotype was recorded once. This chain connects TRBV18 to TRBJ2-4, with 10 bases fitting TRBD2. The CDR3 length is 17 residues. The junction had 4 bases not matched to a gene; V was cut back by 1 base and J by 1 base. The V gene's germline CDR1 is KGHSH and CDR2 LQKENI. Here the CDR3 reads CASSPRSSGSAKNIQYF. CDR3 bases: TGTGCCAGCTCACCACGATCTAGCGGGAGCGCCAAAAACATTCAGTACTTC.

This clonotype was recorded at least ten times. This chain links TRBV5-1 with TRBJ2-7; perhaps TRBD1 as D (6 bases). Germline V gene sequence: CDR1 SGHRS, CDR2 YFSETQ. The CDR3 has 14 residues. Deletions cut 3 bases from V and 4 bases from J, with 14 bases between. The CDR3 loop reads CASSSLGTPYEQYF. The CDR3 region has the DNA TGCGCCAGCAGCTCTCTTGGGACACCTTACGAGCAGTACTTC.

This clonotype was observed at least ten times. The chain uses TRBV6-2 or TRBV6-3 and TRBJ1-1; possibly TRBD1 for D (6 bases). There are 13 residues in the CDR3. Germline loops: CDR1 MNHEY, CDR2 SVGEGT. The V end was cut by 7 bases, the J end by 4 bases, with 13 bases between. The CDR3 DNA follows: TGTGCCAGCACTCGGGAAGGGGGCACTGAAGCTTTCTTT. This codes for CASTREGGTEAFF.

This chain connects TRBV3-1 to TRBJ1-1; D is possibly TRBD1 (5 bases). The CDR3 consists of 16 residues. V gave up 0 bases and J gave up 0 bases, with 11 bases separating them. Looked up from germline, CDR1 is LGHDT and CDR2 is YNNKEL (reference sequence). The CDR3, as DNA: TGTGCCAGCAGCCAAGATTACGACAGCATGAACACTGAAGCTTTCTTT. Its translation is CASSQDYDSMNTEAFF.

This clonotype appeared a few times. The chain recombines TRBV12-3 or TRBV12-4 with TRBJ2-1; 8 nucleotides align to TRBD2. The CDR3 contains 14 residues. Unmatched junction bases numbered 14, after V lost 10 bases and J lost 9 bases. CDR3 in amino acids: CATSRLARDGEQFF. The CDR3 region has the DNA TGTGCCACCTCCAGACTAGCGAGGGACGGTGAGCAGTTCTTC.

The V gene is TRBV27, the J gene TRBJ2-3; D remains ambiguous. This CDR3 has 14 amino acids. Trimming took 4 bases from V and 2 from J, leaving 10 bases between them. The V gene's germline CDR1 is MNHEY and CDR2 SMNVEV (reference sequence). The CDR3 reads CASSSWDYTDTQYF. DNA of the CDR3: TGTGCCAGCAGTTCCTGGGATTACACAGATACGCAGTATTTT.

The chain links TRBV7-2 to TRBJ2-1, with TRBD2 as a possible D gene (6 bases). Germline V gene data show CDR1 as SGHTA and CDR2 as FQGNSA. Trimming stripped 8 bases from V and 4 bases from J, with 12 bases between. The CDR3 has 13 residues. The CDR3 protein is CASAAGRYNEQFF. In DNA, the CDR3 is TGTGCCAGCGCGGCAGGGAGGTACAATGAGCAGTTCTTC.